This TCR beta chain is drawn from a study of T-cell reconstitution after alpha-beta-depleted transplantation in children. This clonotype was seen at least ten times. The target antigen is unknown. Study-wide findings and caveats: Several patients had high TCRbeta diversity at day 60; it came from surviving recipient T cells and thymic progenitors. Where alpha-beta T cells came from about two months after transplant was reportedly several hundred expanded graft clones.

It was with unique molecular identifiers that the TCRbeta library was prepared. TCRdb reprocessed the PCR reads with MiXCR, giving one entry per CDR3 protein. The table lists some 180,000 distinct CDR3 sequences, under 8.5% of them singletons. J was trimmed by 7 bases and V by 3 bases; bases with no gene match: 4. CDR3 length: 15 amino acids. Germline loops: CDR1 MNHEY, CDR2 SMNVEV (reference sequence). This chain uses TRBV27 with TRBJ1-6, with 9 nucleotides matching TRBD1. Sample: PBMCs, taken before TCRalphabeta/CD19-depleted stem cell transplant. This TCR was recovered from a boy aged 2-15 years with acute lymphoblastic leukemia, due to receive a stem cell transplant. The CDR3 nucleotides read TGTGCCAGCAGTTTTGGGACAGGGTCGAATTCACCCCTCCACTTT. Its translation: CASSFGTGSNSPLHF.